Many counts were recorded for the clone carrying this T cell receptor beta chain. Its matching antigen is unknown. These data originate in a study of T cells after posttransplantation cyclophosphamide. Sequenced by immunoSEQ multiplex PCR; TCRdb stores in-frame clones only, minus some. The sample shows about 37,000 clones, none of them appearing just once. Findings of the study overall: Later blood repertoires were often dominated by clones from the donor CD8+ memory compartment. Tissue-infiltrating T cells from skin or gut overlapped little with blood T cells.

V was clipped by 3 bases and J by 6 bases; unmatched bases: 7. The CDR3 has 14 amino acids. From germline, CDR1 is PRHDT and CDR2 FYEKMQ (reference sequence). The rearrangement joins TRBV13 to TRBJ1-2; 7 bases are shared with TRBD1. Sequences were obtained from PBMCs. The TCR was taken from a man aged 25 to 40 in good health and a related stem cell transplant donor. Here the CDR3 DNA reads TGTGCCAGCAGCTTCAACAGGGGTAAGGATGGCTACACCTTC. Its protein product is CASSFNRGKDGYTF.